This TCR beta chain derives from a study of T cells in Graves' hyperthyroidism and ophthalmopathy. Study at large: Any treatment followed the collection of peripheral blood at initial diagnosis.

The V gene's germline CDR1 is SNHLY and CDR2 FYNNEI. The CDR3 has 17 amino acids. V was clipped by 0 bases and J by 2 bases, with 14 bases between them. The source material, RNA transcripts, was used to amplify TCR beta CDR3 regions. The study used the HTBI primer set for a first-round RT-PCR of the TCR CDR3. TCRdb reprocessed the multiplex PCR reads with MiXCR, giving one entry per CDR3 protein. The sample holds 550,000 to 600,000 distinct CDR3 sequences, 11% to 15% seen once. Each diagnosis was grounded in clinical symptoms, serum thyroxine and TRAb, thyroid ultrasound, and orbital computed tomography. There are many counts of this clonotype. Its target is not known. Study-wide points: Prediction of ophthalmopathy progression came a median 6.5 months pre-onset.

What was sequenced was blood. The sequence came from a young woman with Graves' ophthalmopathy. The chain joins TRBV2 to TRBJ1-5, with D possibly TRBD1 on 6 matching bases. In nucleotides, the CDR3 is TGTGCCAGCAGTGAAGCCTTCGAGGACAGAGGCAATCAGCCCCAGCATTTT. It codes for CASSEAFEDRGNQPQHF.